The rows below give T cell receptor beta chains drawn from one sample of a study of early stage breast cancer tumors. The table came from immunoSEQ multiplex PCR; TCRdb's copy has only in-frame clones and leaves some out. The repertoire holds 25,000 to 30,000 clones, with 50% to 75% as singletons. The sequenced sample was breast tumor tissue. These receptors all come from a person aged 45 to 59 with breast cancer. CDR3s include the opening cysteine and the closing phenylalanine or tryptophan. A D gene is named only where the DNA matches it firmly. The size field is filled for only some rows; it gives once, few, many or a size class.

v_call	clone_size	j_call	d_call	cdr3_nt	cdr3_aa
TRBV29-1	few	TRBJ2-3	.	TGCAGCGTTGCCAGGGACGCAGATACGCAGTATTTT	CSVARDADTQYF
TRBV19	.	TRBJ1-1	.	TGTGCCAGTAGTGTAAACACTGAAGCTTTCTTT	CASSVNTEAFF
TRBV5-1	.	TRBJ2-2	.	TGCGCCAGCAGCCTAGACACCGAGAACACCGGGGAGCTGTTTTTT	CASSLDTENTGELFF
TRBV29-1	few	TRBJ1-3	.	TGCAGCGTTGCTCCCTCTGGAAACACCATATATTTT	CSVAPSGNTIYF
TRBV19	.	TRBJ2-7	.	TGTGCCAGTAGTCAAGGGAGGGGGAACGAGCAGTACTTC	CASSQGRGNEQYF
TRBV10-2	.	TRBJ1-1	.	TGCGCCAGCAGTGAATTGCCCGGGGTCAAGCGGAACACTGAAGCTTTCTTT	CASSELPGVKRNTEAFF
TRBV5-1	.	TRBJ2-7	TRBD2	TGCGCCAGCAGCTCGGGACTAGCGGGAGTATCCTACGAGCAGTACTTC	CASSSGLAGVSYEQYF
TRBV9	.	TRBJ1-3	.	TGTGCCAGCAGCGTAGCTGGGACCACCCCCTGGAACACCATATATTTT	CASSVAGTTPWNTIYF
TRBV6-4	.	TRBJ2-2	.	TGTGCCAGCAGTTACGAGGTGAACACCGGGGAGCTGTTTTTT	CASSYEVNTGELFF
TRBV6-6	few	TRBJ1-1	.	TGTGCCAGCAGGATCCTATCGAACACTGAAGCTTTCTTT	CASRILSNTEAFF
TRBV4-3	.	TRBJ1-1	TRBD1	TGCGCCAGCAGCCAAAGGACAGGCTCCCCGAACACTGAAGCTTTCTTT	CASSQRTGSPNTEAFF
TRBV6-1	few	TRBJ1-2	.	TGTGCCAGCAGTGAATCCTGGGGTGCTAACTATGGCTACACCTTC	CASSESWGANYGYTF
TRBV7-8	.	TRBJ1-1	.	TGTGCCAGCAGCTTTTCCGTCACTGAAGCTTTCTTT	CASSFSVTEAFF
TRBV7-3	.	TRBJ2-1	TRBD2	TGTGCCAGCACCCCGGGTAGCGGGAGCGGCAATGAGCAGTTCTTC	CASTPGSGSGNEQFF
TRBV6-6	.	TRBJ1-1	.	TGTGCCAGCAGTTCGGACACTTATGAAGCTTTCTTT	CASSSDTYEAFF
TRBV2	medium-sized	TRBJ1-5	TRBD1	TGTGCCAGCAGTGCCGGGACAGGGCCCAGCAATCAGCCCCAGCATTTT	CASSAGTGPSNQPQHF